This T cell receptor (beta chain) was sequenced for a study of blood T cell repertoires in COVID-19. Study as a whole: COVID-19 samples from acute and convalescent phases originated in the United States, Italy and Spain.

The protocol was immunoSEQ multiplex PCR, while the TCRdb copy is restricted to in-frame clones and leaves out a portion. This table has roughly 87,000 clones, 80% to 90% appearing once. V lost 5 bases, J lost 6 bases, and 6 bases stayed unmatched. There are 14 residues in the CDR3. The germline V gene encodes CDR1 SGHNT and CDR2 YENEEA. Sequencing was done on a sample of peripheral blood. The clonotype was recovered from a woman aged 80 or older with active COVID-19. The chain carries TRBV11-3 and TRBJ2-7; TRBD1 matches at 11 bases. CDR3 bases: TGTGCCAGCAGCGTAGGTGGGACAGGGGGCGAGCAGTACTTC. Translating it yields CASSVGGTGGEQYF.